This T cell receptor beta chain was sequenced in a study of blood T cell repertoires in COVID-19. Study-level information: Samples came from the United States, Italy and Spain, spanning acute and convalescent COVID-19. The analysed material was cDNA or gDNA that came from T cells, B-cell-depleted T cells, or PBMCs.

Assignment of participants to cohorts was predicated upon participant-reported clinical history. The germline gives CDR1 LGHDT, CDR2 YNNKEL (reference sequence). There are 15 residues in the CDR3. Germline trimming cut 2 bases from V and 8 bases from J; bases unmatched to any gene: 5. Some clones are missing from TCRdb's copy, which holds only in-frame ones; the method was immunoSEQ multiplex PCR. The sample records under 300,000 clones, roughly 86% being singletons. The sample was PBMCs or T cells enriched from blood (not recorded which). This sequence joins TRBV3-1 (or the pseudogene TRBV3-2) and TRBJ2-2; 10 nucleotides agree with TRBD2. The receptor was derived from a woman in her twenties or thirties who had recovered from COVID-19. Written as DNA, the CDR3 is TGTGCCAGCAGCCAAAGCGGGGGGGCATCTGGGGAGCTGTTTTTT. It yields the protein CASSQSGGASGELFF.